This is a list of T cell receptor beta chains from one sample in a study of a mutant IDH1 vaccine in newly diagnosed glioma. The protocol was immunoSEQ multiplex PCR, while the TCRdb copy is restricted to in-frame clones and leaves out a portion. The data contain approximately 67,000 clones, over 70% of them singletons. These receptors' targets are unknown. The sample was PBMCs, taken from a glioma patient whose treatment included an IDH1 peptide vaccine. These TCRs come from a young man with glioma. Each CDR3 is given with its conserved first and last residue. Fields, in order: D gene, CDR3 length, V gene, J gene, clone size, CDR3 DNA, CDR3 protein. The D gene is left open where the match is weak. The size of a clone is reported for some rows only, either as once, few or many, or as a class for expanded clones.

TRBD1	15	TRBV7-9	TRBJ1-1	NA	TGTGCCAGCAGCCTCTCGACAGGGTTTAGGGCTGAAGCTTTCTTT	CASSLSTGFRAEAFF
NA	14	TRBV4-3	TRBJ2-5	once	TGCGCCAGCAGCCAAGAAAGACAGGAAGAGACCCAGTACTTC	CASSQERQEETQYF
TRBD1	15	TRBV5-4	TRBJ1-4	NA	TGTGCCAGCAGCCCTAAGACAGGGTCGAATGAAAAACTGTTTTTT	CASSPKTGSNEKLFF
NA	13	TRBV9	TRBJ1-2	once	TGTGCCAGCAGCGTAGGACAGTCCTATGGCTACACCTTC	CASSVGQSYGYTF
TRBD1	14	TRBV18	TRBJ1-3	NA	TGTGCCAGCTCACTATCGGACAGGGGGAACACCATATATTTT	CASSLSDRGNTIYF
TRBD1	13	TRBV30	TRBJ1-1	NA	TGTGCCTGGAGTGTAGACAGGGGGATTGAAGCTTTCTTT	CAWSVDRGIEAFF
NA	14	TRBV6-1	TRBJ1-5	NA	TGTGCCAGCAGTGAATGGGGGCGAGGTCAGCCCCAGCATTTT	CASSEWGRGQPQHF
NA	14	TRBV21-1	TRBJ1-2	NA	TGTGCCAGCCGGGGGGGGGCCACTAACTATGGCTACACCTTC	CASRGGATNYGYTF
NA	12	TRBV19	TRBJ1-2	NA	TGTGCCAGTAGTATTGGAGGGATCGGCTACACCTTC	CASSIGGIGYTF
NA	13	TRBV7-9	TRBJ1-6	NA	TGTGCCAGCAGCTGGGTCCAGGGTCTACCCCTCCACTTT	CASSWVQGLPLHF
NA	13	TRBV5-1	TRBJ2-3	NA	TGCGCCAGCAGCTTGGGTAGGATTGATACGCAGTATTTT	CASSLGRIDTQYF
TRBD2	15	TRBV4-1	TRBJ2-7	NA	TGCGCCAGCAGCCAAGAGCCTAGCGGGAGGTCCGAGCAGTACTTC	CASSQEPSGRSEQYF
NA	15	TRBV19	TRBJ2-7	NA	TGTGCCAGTACCCCCTCAAGAGACAGCTCCTACGAGCAGTACTTC	CASTPSRDSSYEQYF
TRBD2	16	TRBV23-1	TRBJ2-5	NA	TGCGCCACCCATGGGAGGACTAGCGGGGAGCAAGAGACCCAGTACTTC	CATHGRTSGEQETQYF
NA	17	TRBV19	TRBJ1-2	NA	TGTGCCAGTAGTTCTCAGGCCTACAGGGATACAAACTATGGCTACACCTTC	CASSSQAYRDTNYGYTF
NA	14	TRBV7-2	TRBJ1-1	NA	TGTGCCAGCAGCTTAGCCCGCGGACCCTTGGGAGCTTTCTTT	CASSLARGPLGAFF
NA	15	TRBV7-8	TRBJ2-2	once	TGTGCCAGCAGCTCCCTCTCGGGTGAACTCGGGGAGCTGTTTTTT	CASSSLSGELGELFF
NA	14	TRBV7-6	TRBJ2-7	NA	TGTGCCAGCAGCTTGGACACGACCTCCTACGAGCAGTACTTC	CASSLDTTSYEQYF
TRBD1	15	TRBV27	TRBJ2-3	NA	TGTGCCAGCAGTTTTTCAGGGGGCACGTCAAATACGCAGTATTTT	CASSFSGGTSNTQYF
NA	14	TRBV30	TRBJ1-6	NA	TGTGCCGGAACAAGGAATACTTATAATTCACCCCTCCACTTT	CAGTRNTYNSPLHF
NA	16	TRBV5-1	TRBJ1-3	NA	TGCGCCAGCAGCTCCGTGGCGGGGGCACCCGGAAACACCATATATTTT	CASSSVAGAPGNTIYF
NA	13	TRBV30	TRBJ1-1	NA	TGTGCCTGGAAACGACAGGCGAACACTGAAGCTTTCTTT	CAWKRQANTEAFF
TRBD2	17	TRBV5-8	TRBJ2-7	NA	TGTGCCAGCAGCTTTTACACCGGGACTAGCGGAACCTACGAGCAGTACTTC	CASSFYTGTSGTYEQYF
NA	11	TRBV10-3	TRBJ2-7	NA	TGTGCCATCGGGCTATCCTACGAGCAGTACTTC	CAIGLSYEQYF
TRBD1	15	TRBV5-6	TRBJ1-2	NA	TGTGCCAGCAGCTTGGCTGGACAGGGGGACTATGGCTACACCTTC	CASSLAGQGDYGYTF